This entry lists 32 T cell receptor beta chains sequenced from one sample in a study of somatic mutations in cytotoxic T cells in rheumatoid arthritis. Repertoires were generated with immunoSEQ multiplex PCR, while TCRdb's copy carries only in-frame clones and drops some. The data contain about 10,000 clones, 60% to 85% of them seen just once; the ten biggest clones take up 20% to 25%. The sample consisted of CD8+ T cells sorted from blood. All receptors come from a man aged 50 or older in good health.

The J gene is TRBJ2-7, the V gene TRBV28, with 9 bases matching TRBD2. Trimming took 7 bases from V and 7 from J; bases not matched to a gene: 11. Germline lookup yields CDR1 MDHEN and CDR2 SYDVKM. The length of the CDR3 is 14 residues. CDR3 in amino acids: CASILAGAGREQYF. Here the CDR3 DNA reads TGTGCCAGCATATTAGCGGGAGCAGGTCGGGAGCAGTACTTC.

CDR3 coding DNA: TGTGCCAGTCTCAGGTCGGGACAAAGCACAGATACGCAGTATTTT. Translated: CASLRSGQSTDTQYF. The J gene is TRBJ2-3, the V gene TRBV27; a possible D gene is TRBD1 (6 bases). V lost 9 bases and J lost 0, with 16 bases in between. CDR1 and CDR2 from the germline V gene are MNHEY and SMNVEV (reference sequence). This CDR3 has 15 residues.

J is TRBJ2-4 and V is TRBV7-3; no definite D call. V lost 1 base and J 0 bases, leaving 4 bases between the germline ends. Germline V CDR1 and CDR2: SGHTA, FQGTGA. The CDR3 runs 14 residues. The CDR3 DNA reads TGTGCCAGCAGCTTAAGGCAAGCCAAAAACATTCAGTACTTC. This encodes CASSLRQAKNIQYF.

About this clone itself: Within the sample, other DNA sequences also encode this same CDR3. The chain has TRBV28 and TRBJ2-7, with 9 bases fitting TRBD1. Germline V CDR1 and CDR2: MDHEN, SYDVKM. The ends lost 7 bases at V and 4 bases at J; junction bases unmatched: 11. The CDR3 spans 15 residues. CDR3: CASTPSGTGWYEQYF. CDR3 in DNA: TGTGCCAGCACCCCCTCCGGGACAGGGTGGTACGAGCAGTACTTC.

The rearrangement uses TRBV7-3 and TRBJ2-3; 14 bases map to TRBD2. The CDR3 spans 16 residues. V was clipped by 6 bases and J by 3 bases; unmatched bases: 5. Germline V lookup: CDR1 SGHTA, CDR2 FQGTGA. The CDR3 sequence: CASSPGTSGGTDTQYF. The CDR3 nucleotides read TGTGCCAGCAGTCCCGGGACTAGCGGGGGAACAGATACGCAGTATTTT.

J is TRBJ2-3 and V is TRBV7-9, with 7 bases aligning to TRBD2. Germline CDR1 is SEHNR and CDR2 is FQNEAQ (reference sequence). The ends lost 5 bases at V and 2 bases at J; junction bases unmatched: 7. This CDR3 comprises 15 residues. The CDR3 nucleotides are TGTGCCAGCAGCATGAGCGGGGATGCCACAGATACGCAGTATTTT. Encoded protein: CASSMSGDATDTQYF.

The chain recombines TRBV13 with TRBJ1-3, with D perhaps TRBD1 (5 bases). Germline CDR1 and CDR2: PRHDT and FYEKMQ (reference sequence). This CDR3 region has 15 residues. V shed 10 bases and J shed 0 bases, with 16 bases lying between them. As DNA, the CDR3 is TGTGCCACCCCAGGGCAGGGCCCCTCTGGAAACACCATATATTTT. Translated: CATPGQGPSGNTIYF.

The J gene is TRBJ2-5, the V gene TRBV5-4; D is unclear. V lost 4 bases and J lost 1, with 5 bases in between. From germline, CDR1 is SGHNT and CDR2 YYREEE (reference sequence). CDR3 length equals 12 residues. Here the CDR3 DNA reads TGTGCCAGCAGCCCTTCCCAAGAGACCCAGTACTTC. It translates to CASSPSQETQYF.

The V and J genes are TRBV6-1 and TRBJ2-7, with 8 positions matching TRBD1. From germline, CDR1 is MNHNS and CDR2 SASEGT. This CDR3 spans 13 amino acids. The V gene end was trimmed by 4 bases and the J gene end by 7 bases; junction bases not matched to a gene: 6. CDR3 bases: TGTGCCAGCAGTGGCCGGACAGGGTTTGAGCAGTACTTC. Protein product: CASSGRTGFEQYF.

The chain carries TRBV4-1 and TRBJ2-5, with 9 nucleotides matching TRBD1. The J call may not be correct, given that the DNA end is closer to TRBJ2-7. The CDR3 has 14 residues. CDR1 and CDR2 from the germline V gene are MGHRA and YSYEKL. CDR3 residues: CASSQKGQGGEQYF. DNA for the CDR3: TGCGCCAGCAGCCAAAAGGGACAGGGCGGCGAGCAGTACTTC.

The chain employs TRBV27 and TRBJ2-2; D is possibly TRBD2 (6 bases). CDR1 and CDR2 (germline): MNHEY, SMNVEV (reference sequence). The CDR3 extends over 13 amino acids. Trimming cost V 3 bases and J 5 bases, with 7 bases left between them. CDR3: CASSFGRTGELFF. The CDR3 nucleotides read TGTGCCAGCAGTTTTGGGAGGACCGGGGAGCTGTTTTTT.

Note on this clone: Other DNA variants within this sample encode the same CDR3. J is TRBJ2-5 and V is TRBV5-1; the D gene is possibly TRBD1 (6 bases). This CDR3 spans 14 amino acids. Germline assignment: CDR1 SGHRS and CDR2 YFSETQ. The V and J ends lost 2 bases and 4 bases respectively, with 12 bases between them. CDR3 sequence: CASSLAARGETQYF. As DNA, the CDR3 is TGCGCCAGCAGCTTAGCGGCCAGGGGAGAGACCCAGTACTTC.

This clone appeared a single time. The chain links TRBV6-5 to TRBJ2-3, with no clear D. The CDR3 covers 11 residues. Deletions cut 6 bases from V and 10 bases from J, with 11 bases between. CDR1 and CDR2 from the germline V gene are MNHEY and SVGAGI. CDR3 sequence: CASRTPSSQYF. The CDR3 DNA is TGTGCCAGCAGAACTCCTTCTTCGCAGTATTTT.

This clone is categorized as medium-sized (0.01 to 0.1%). The chain employs TRBV19 and TRBJ1-6; D not resolved. The V end lost 5 bases, the J end lost 9 bases, and 11 bases lay between the germline ends. This CDR3 has 13 amino acids. Germline-derived CDR1 and CDR2 are LNHDA and SQIVND (reference sequence). CDR3 in amino acids: CASSAPGSSPLHF. CDR3 nucleotide sequence: TGTGCCAGTAGTGCCCCAGGCAGTTCACCCCTCCACTTT.

This rearrangement joins TRBV7-9 to TRBJ2-7; no clear D. The CDR3 length is 13 residues. The ends were cut back, 7 bases at V and 7 bases at J, with 17 bases in the middle. Germline CDR1 is SEHNR and CDR2 is FQNEAQ (reference sequence). The CDR3 nucleotides read TGTGCCAGCAAGTTTGAGGCGGCGGTGGAGCAGTACTTC. The encoded protein is CASKFEAAVEQYF.

V usage is TRBV27 and J usage is TRBJ2-3, with 9 bases that match TRBD1. Germline V gene sequence: CDR1 MNHEY, CDR2 SMNVEV (reference sequence). The ends lost 5 bases at V and 10 bases at J; junction bases unmatched: 7. This CDR3 spans 13 amino acids. The CDR3 is CASSLDRGVAQYF. The CDR3 bases are TGTGCCAGCAGTCTGGACAGGGGTGTTGCGCAGTATTTT.

The sample holds a few counts of this clone. The V and J genes are TRBV6-5 and TRBJ2-1; D is uncertain. This CDR3 is 12 amino acids long. V was pared by 7 bases and J by 9 bases, with 13 bases between. CDR1 is MNHEY and CDR2 is SVGAGI in the germline V gene. The CDR3 DNA reads TGTGCCAGCACCCACAGTTCCACTGAGCAGTTCTTC. It encodes CASTHSSTEQFF.

The chain joins TRBV4-1 to TRBJ2-1; D perhaps matches TRBD2 (5 bases). The germline V and J ends were trimmed by 2 bases and 3 bases, with 17 bases remaining between them. Germline-derived CDR1 and CDR2 are MGHRA and YSYEKL. The CDR3 runs to 17 residues. CDR3 protein: CASSQSYGVKVYNEQFF. As DNA, the CDR3 is TGCGCCAGCAGCCAATCTTACGGGGTTAAGGTCTACAATGAGCAGTTCTTC.

The V gene is TRBV4-2, the J gene TRBJ2-7; TRBD1 matches at 8 bases. The CDR3 totals 16 residues. Per the germline V gene, CDR1 is LGHNA and CDR2 is YNFKEQ. V dropped 0 bases and J dropped 2; count of bases not matched to a gene: 6. This CDR3 is CASSQEGDRLPYEQYF. CDR3 in DNA: TGTGCCAGCAGCCAAGAGGGGGACAGGTTACCCTACGAGCAGTACTTC.

This sequence joins TRBV4-3 and TRBJ2-5, with 10 nucleotides matching TRBD1. The J call is in doubt because the DNA end fits TRBJ2-7 better. This CDR3 is 16 amino acids long. Germline CDR1 and CDR2: LGHNA and YSLEER. The CDR3 DNA reads TGCGCCAGCAGCCAAGATTATGGGGACAGGGGCCGCGAGCAGTACTTC. It specifies CASSQDYGDRGREQYF.

The V call is TRBV9, the J call TRBJ2-7; 8 positions agree with TRBD2. There are 14 residues in the CDR3. After removal of 4 bases from V and 2 bases from J, the junction contained 5 bases not matched to a gene. Germline V gene lookup returns CDR1 SGDLS and CDR2 YYNGEE. The CDR3 coding sequence is TGTGCCAGCAGCCCCAGCGGGGGTACCTACGAGCAGTACTTC. Its protein product is CASSPSGGTYEQYF.

This chain joins TRBV7-9 and TRBJ2-1; D is possibly TRBD1 (6 bases). The CDR3 is made up of 16 amino acids. Germline V gene sequence: CDR1 SEHNR, CDR2 FQNEAQ (reference sequence). Trimming shortened V by 4 bases and J by 5 bases, and 18 bases separated the two germline ends. This chain's CDR3 is CASSSHRVTRHNEQFF. The CDR3 DNA follows: TGTGCCAGCAGCTCCCACAGGGTGACAAGGCACAATGAGCAGTTCTTC.

The chain combines TRBV7-8 with TRBJ2-6; tentatively, D is TRBD2 (7 bases). V was shortened by 3 bases and J by 0 bases, with 12 bases between the two germline ends. Per germline, CDR1 SGHVS and CDR2 FQNEAQ. The CDR3 contains 17 residues. The CDR3 region has the DNA TGTGCCAGCAGCTTGTATCGGGGGGCCTCTGGGGCCAACGTCCTGACTTTC. This codes for CASSLYRGASGANVLTF.

The V gene is TRBV6-4, the J gene TRBJ2-3; 12 bases are a match to TRBD2. Germline CDR1 is MRHNA and CDR2 is SNTAGT. J was trimmed by 1 base and V by 6 bases; bases with no gene match: 8. The CDR3 totals 17 residues. The CDR3 nucleotides are TGTGCCAGCAGCGAACGACTAGCGGGGGAGGGCACAGATACGCAGTATTTT. This gives the protein CASSERLAGEGTDTQYF.

CDR3 sequence reads: CASSFSEAGAYEQYF. The CDR3 region has the DNA TGTGCCAGCAGCTTCTCGGAAGCAGGGGCGTACGAGCAGTACTTC. This chain joins TRBV9 and TRBJ2-7; the D gene is possibly TRBD1 (6 bases). V was clipped by 4 bases and J by 4 bases, with 18 bases between them. Germline V gene data show CDR1 as SGDLS and CDR2 as YYNGEE. This CDR3 is built from 15 residues.

In DNA, the CDR3 is TGCGCCAGCAGCCCGTCTGGGAGGGGCAATCAGCCCCAGCATTTT. Protein product: CASSPSGRGNQPQHF. The V call is TRBV5-1, the J call TRBJ1-5; D call uncertain. The CDR3 is 15 residues long. Trimming pared 4 bases from V and 2 bases from J, leaving 13 bases between. The germline V gene has CDR1 SGHRS and CDR2 YFSETQ.

J is TRBJ1-2 and V is TRBV28, with TRBD1 matching over 9 bases. The junction had 7 bases not matched to a gene; V was cut back by 4 bases and J by 4 bases. The CDR3 runs to 15 residues. Germline V lookup: CDR1 MDHEN, CDR2 SYDVKM. CDR3 in amino acids: CASSSSDRGAYGYTF. CDR3 in DNA: TGTGCCAGCAGTTCCTCGGACAGGGGCGCCTATGGCTACACCTTC.

This clone was recorded a few times. This sequence joins TRBV7-9 and TRBJ2-7; D gene unclear. This CDR3 has 12 residues. V was clipped by 1 base and J by 4 bases, with 5 bases between them. Germline V gene sequence: CDR1 SEHNR, CDR2 FQNEAQ (reference sequence). The CDR3 here is CASSLGSYEQYF. CDR3 DNA sequence: TGTGCCAGCAGCTTAGGCAGTTACGAGCAGTACTTC.

This clone was seen a handful of times. This chain links TRBV30 with TRBJ1-1; D is undetermined. Looked up from germline, CDR1 is GTSNPN and CDR2 is SVGIG (reference sequence). This CDR3 region has 17 residues. Trimming took off 1 base at V and 4 bases at J, with 22 bases between the two ends. The CDR3 spells CAWSEEWAGSRTTEAFF. Here the CDR3 DNA reads TGTGCCTGGAGTGAGGAGTGGGCGGGCTCTAGGACCACTGAAGCTTTCTTT.

This clone was seen a handful of times. This sequence joins TRBV4-1 and TRBJ1-2, with D maybe TRBD1 (5 bases). This CDR3 is built from 15 residues. Germline CDR1 is MGHRA and CDR2 is YSYEKL. V was shortened by 1 base and J by 4 bases, with 13 bases between the two germline ends. CDR3 residues: CASSQVGGTAYGYTF. Here the CDR3 DNA reads TGCGCCAGCAGCCAAGTGGGGGGGACTGCCTATGGCTACACCTTC.

V gene TRBV9 combines with J gene TRBJ2-3, with 8 positions matching TRBD2. The CDR3 sequence is 15 residues long. V dropped 0 bases and J dropped 4; count of bases not matched to a gene: 4. Germline loops: CDR1 SGDLS, CDR2 YYNGEE. The CDR3 sequence: CASSVESGGPDTQYF. As DNA, the CDR3 is TGTGCCAGCAGCGTAGAATCGGGGGGGCCAGATACGCAGTATTTT.

This clone was counted once. The rearrangement uses TRBV4-1 and TRBJ1-1; TRBD1 matches at 8 bases. The trim removed 3 bases at V and 2 bases at J, leaving 5 bases unmatched. The CDR3 covers 15 residues. CDR1 is MGHRA and CDR2 is YSYEKL in the germline V gene. CDR3 region: CASSQTGQVNTEAFF. Written as DNA, the CDR3 is TGCGCCAGCAGCCAGACGGGACAGGTAAACACTGAAGCTTTCTTT.